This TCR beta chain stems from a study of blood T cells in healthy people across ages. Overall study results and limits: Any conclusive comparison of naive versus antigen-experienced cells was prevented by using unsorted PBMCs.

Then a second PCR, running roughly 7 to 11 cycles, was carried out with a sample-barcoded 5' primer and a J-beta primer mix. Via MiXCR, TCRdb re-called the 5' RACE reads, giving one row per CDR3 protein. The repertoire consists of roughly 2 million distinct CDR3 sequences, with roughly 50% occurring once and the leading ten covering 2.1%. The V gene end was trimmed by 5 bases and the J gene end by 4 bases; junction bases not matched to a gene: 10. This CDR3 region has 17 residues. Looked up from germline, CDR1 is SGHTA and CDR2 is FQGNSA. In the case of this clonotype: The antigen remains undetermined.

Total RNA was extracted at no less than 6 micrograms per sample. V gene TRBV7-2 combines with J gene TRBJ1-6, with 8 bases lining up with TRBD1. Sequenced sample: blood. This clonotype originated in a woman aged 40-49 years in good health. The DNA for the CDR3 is TGTGCCAGCAGCCCAAACAGGGGGTTGGGTTATAATTCACCCCTCCACTTT. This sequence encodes CASSPNRGLGYNSPLHF.